A single sample is the source of the 32 T cell receptor beta chains below, sequenced in a study of cytomegalovirus exposure and HLA in healthy donors. Use of 60 Vbeta and 13 Jbeta primers characterized the PCR. Data came from immunoSEQ multiplex PCR; TCRdb stores just in-frame clones and leaves some out. The sample includes about 150,000 clones, about 68% of them seen just once. The sequencing sample was made of PBMCs. The source of these receptors is a man aged 25 to 40 in good health and CMV-seronegative.

The V and J genes are TRBV19 and TRBJ2-2; D might be TRBD1 (6 bases). CDR3 size: 14 residues. The germline gives CDR1 LNHDA, CDR2 SQIVND (reference sequence). Trimming took 6 bases from V and 7 from J, leaving 15 bases between them. CDR3 sequence (DNA): TGTGCCAGTAGCCCCGTTCAGGGACACGGGGAGCTGTTTTTT. Translated: CASSPVQGHGELFF.

The V and J genes are TRBV5-4 and TRBJ1-1; perhaps TRBD1 as D (6 bases). The germline V and J ends were trimmed by 7 bases and 1 base, with 17 bases remaining between them. The CDR3 covers 15 residues. The germline CDR1 and CDR2 sequences are SGHNT and YYREEE (reference sequence). The CDR3, as DNA: TGTGCCAGCCTAGCCGGGGGGGGGCAGAACACTGAAGCTTTCTTT. It yields the protein CASLAGGGQNTEAFF.

The V and J genes are TRBV19 and TRBJ2-1; 7 nucleotides match TRBD1. Per germline, CDR1 LNHDA and CDR2 SQIVND (reference sequence). Unmatched junction bases numbered 15, after V lost 9 bases and J lost 7 bases. CDR3 size: 15 residues. CDR3 sequence (DNA): TGTGCCAGCACTGCACAGGGGAGAGGTTGGAATGAGCAGTTCTTC. Amino acid sequence: CASTAQGRGWNEQFF. The whole variable domain, filled in from reference TRBV19 and TRBJ2-1, reads DGGITQSPKYLFRKEGQNVTLSCEQNLNHDAMYWYRQDPGQGLRLIYYSQIVNDFQKGDIAEGYSVSREKKESFPLTVTSAQKNPTAFYLCASTAQGRGWNEQFFGPGTRLTVL.

The gene calls are TRBV4-2 and TRBJ2-7; D unresolved. The germline gives CDR1 LGHNA, CDR2 YNFKEQ. V lost 0 bases, J lost 0 bases, and 12 bases lay in between. This CDR3 has 16 residues. Written as DNA, the CDR3 is TGTGCCAGCAGCCAAGAGGCCCACAGCCTCTCCTACGAGCAGTACTTC. Translated: CASSQEAHSLSYEQYF.

V is TRBV7-9 and J is TRBJ1-1; 7 bases line up with TRBD1. V was clipped by 2 bases and J by 6 bases; unmatched bases: 9. CDR1 and CDR2 from the germline V gene are SEHNR and FQNEAQ (reference sequence). The CDR3 sequence is 15 residues long. CDR3 in amino acids: CASSLPTGVSAEAFF. Here the CDR3 DNA reads TGTGCCAGCAGCTTACCAACAGGGGTTTCTGCTGAAGCTTTCTTT. Variable domain in full (rest from reference TRBV7-9 and TRBJ1-1): DTGVSQNPRHKITKRGQNVTFRCDPISEHNRLYWYRQTLGQGPEFLTYFQNEAQLEKSRLLSDRFSAERPKGSFSTLEIQRTEQGDSAMYLCASSLPTGVSAEAFFGQGTRLTVV.

The rearrangement joins TRBV28 to TRBJ1-4; D gene unclear. V was clipped by 10 bases and J by 3 bases, with 15 bases between them. Germline V gene sequence: CDR1 MDHEN, CDR2 SYDVKM. The CDR3 has 14 amino acids. The CDR3 here is CATRGPRSNEKLFF. For the CDR3, the DNA is TGTGCCACCCGAGGTCCCAGATCTAATGAAAAACTGTTTTTT.

In this sample, this clone turned up a few times. V and J are TRBV4-3 and TRBJ1-1, with a possible D match to TRBD1 (5 bases). The CDR3 loop spans 14 amino acids. Trimming removed 2 bases at V and 4 bases at J, with 11 bases between. Per the germline V gene, CDR1 is LGHNA and CDR2 is YSLEER. CDR3: CASSQPTGGTEAFF. The CDR3 DNA is TGCGCCAGCAGCCAACCTACCGGGGGCACTGAAGCTTTCTTT.

This clone appeared a few times. The chain carries TRBV30 and TRBJ2-3, with D possibly being TRBD1 (6 bases). Trimming removed 2 bases from V and 0 bases from J, with 9 bases in between. The CDR3 is made up of 14 amino acids. Germline CDR1 and CDR2: GTSNPN and SVGIG (reference sequence). The CDR3 coding sequence is TGTGCCTGGAGTTCACAGGGAAGCACAGATACGCAGTATTTT. Its protein is CAWSSQGSTDTQYF.

J is TRBJ2-3 and V is TRBV29-1, with D tentatively TRBD2 (6 bases). There are 13 residues in the CDR3. Germline lookup yields CDR1 SQVTM and CDR2 ANQGSEA. V lost 4 bases to trimming and J lost 4 bases, with 12 bases between them. The CDR3 loop is CSVGRGRADTQYF. CDR3 nucleotide sequence: TGCAGCGTTGGGAGGGGCAGGGCAGATACGCAGTATTTT.

In its sample, this clone was seen once. This chain joins TRBV5-4 and TRBJ1-1; no reliable D call. Germline CDR1 and CDR2: SGHNT and YYREEE (reference sequence). With 2 bases removed from V and 0 bases from J, the gap between germline ends came to 5 bases. The CDR3 covers 13 residues. The CDR3 DNA follows: TGTGCCAGCAGCTTAGAGGTGAACACTGAAGCTTTCTTT. Residues: CASSLEVNTEAFF.

The chain is built from TRBV5-1 and TRBJ2-5, with 9 nucleotides matching TRBD1. The CDR3 runs to 16 residues. V shed 2 bases, J shed 0 bases, and the junction held 5 bases outside the gene matches. Per germline, CDR1 SGHRS and CDR2 YFSETQ. Written as DNA, the CDR3 is TGCGCCAGCAGCTTTGGGACAGGGTCGTACCAAGAGACCCAGTACTTC. It encodes CASSFGTGSYQETQYF.

The chain links TRBV6-6 to TRBJ1-2; D might be TRBD1 (6 bases). Looked up from germline, CDR1 is MNHNY and CDR2 is SVGAGI (reference sequence). CDR3 length: 13 amino acids. Trimming stripped 2 bases from V and 8 bases from J, with 12 bases between. CDR3 nucleotide sequence: TGTGCCAGCAGTTACGCTGGGGGGGCGGGCTACACCTTC. Translating gives CASSYAGGAGYTF.

A note on this clone: The junction and the germline gene differ at one end; a read error may be behind it. The rearrangement joins TRBV19 to TRBJ1-2; perhaps TRBD1 as D (5 bases). This CDR3 contains 14 residues. Germline V gene lookup returns CDR1 LNHDA and CDR2 SQIVND (reference sequence). CDR3 sequence (DNA): TGTGCCAGTAGTGATGGGGGGACTAACTATGGCTACCCCTTC. Translated: CASSDGGTNYGYPF.

This chain uses TRBV23-1 with TRBJ1-5, with 7 positions matching TRBD1. TRBV23-1 is an ORF for which the function is uncertain. The CDR3 has 15 residues. V dropped 6 bases and J dropped 1; count of bases not matched to a gene: 6. The CDR3 spells CASSQQGFSNQPQHF. The DNA for the CDR3 is TGCGCCAGCAGCCAACAGGGGTTCAGCAATCAGCCCCAGCATTTT.

This sequence joins TRBV6-1 and TRBJ2-5, with TRBD1 matching 9 bases. The junction had 8 bases not matched to a gene; V was cut back by 4 bases and J by 5 bases. CDR1 and CDR2 from the germline V gene are MNHNS and SASEGT. The CDR3 sequence is 15 residues long. The CDR3 protein is CASSAPTGGLETQYF. The CDR3 nucleotides read TGTGCCAGCAGTGCCCCTACAGGGGGCTTGGAGACCCAGTACTTC.

This clone has a handful of counts. The chain combines TRBV29-1 with TRBJ1-1; D possibly corresponds to TRBD1 (6 bases). V shed 2 bases and J shed 2 bases, with 12 bases lying between them. CDR1 is SQVTM and CDR2 is ANQGSEA in the germline V gene. There are 14 residues in the CDR3. The CDR3 sequence: CSVEINRDNTEAFF. The CDR3 coding sequence is TGCAGCGTTGAAATTAACAGGGATAACACTGAAGCTTTCTTT.

A few counts support this clone. The chain has TRBV4-1 and TRBJ1-3; 8 bases match TRBD1. This CDR3 region has 17 residues. The V and J ends lost 0 bases and 4 bases, in that order; junction bases with no gene match: 8. From germline, CDR1 is MGHRA and CDR2 YSYEKL. This CDR3 is CASSQDQGRGLGNTIYF. The CDR3 bases are TGCGCCAGCAGCCAAGATCAAGGCAGGGGGCTCGGAAACACCATATATTTT.

This chain joins TRBV28 and TRBJ2-3; maybe TRBD1 (5 bases). V was cut by 3 bases and J by 7 bases, with 8 bases left in between. The CDR3 length is 12 residues. Germline CDR1 and CDR2: MDHEN and SYDVKM. The CDR3 DNA reads TGTGCCAGCAGTTTCAGGGCGAATACGCAGTATTTT. Encoded protein: CASSFRANTQYF.

The chain employs TRBV11-1 and TRBJ2-7, with D perhaps TRBD1 (5 bases). Trimming pared 1 base from V and 6 bases from J, leaving 25 bases between. The CDR3 covers 18 residues. From germline, CDR1 is SGHAT and CDR2 FQDESV (reference sequence). DNA of the CDR3: TGTGCCAGCAGCTTAGACGGGCAGACAGTCTTAGGCTACGGCGAGCAGTACTTC. Protein sequence: CASSLDGQTVLGYGEQYF.

The chain uses TRBV7-9 and TRBJ1-3, with D perhaps TRBD1 (6 bases). Trimming stripped 3 bases from V and 6 bases from J, with 18 bases between. CDR3 length: 16 amino acids. Germline CDR1 reads SEHNR; CDR2 reads FQNEAQ (reference sequence). The CDR3 loop reads CASSFLGQRELNTIYF. CDR3 coding DNA: TGTGCCAGCAGCTTCCTTGGACAGAGAGAATTAAACACCATATATTTT.

V gene TRBV2 combines with J gene TRBJ1-5, with 7 bases aligning to TRBD1. The junction had 5 bases not matched to a gene; V was cut back by 3 bases and J by 6 bases. Germline V CDR1 and CDR2: SNHLY, FYNNEI. This CDR3 is 14 amino acids long. The CDR3 here is CASSDGGGGQPQHF. The CDR3 nucleotides read TGTGCCAGCAGTGACGGAGGGGGCGGTCAGCCCCAGCATTTT.

The V call is TRBV15, the J call TRBJ2-7, with TRBD1 matching 8 bases. Germline CDR1 and CDR2: LNHNV and YYDKDF (reference sequence). CDR3 size: 15 residues. V trimming: 5 bases; J trimming: 5 bases; junction bases outside the gene matches: 11. CDR3 sequence: CATSPPGTGIDEQYF. CDR3 nucleotides: TGTGCCACCAGCCCCCCTGGGACAGGCATCGACGAGCAGTACTTC.

The chain couples TRBV5-1 to TRBJ2-7, with D possibly matching TRBD1 (5 bases). This CDR3 is 14 amino acids long. Germline V lookup: CDR1 SGHRS, CDR2 YFSETQ. V shed 0 bases and J shed 7 bases, with 14 bases lying between them. The CDR3 sequence: CASSLEWAGWEQYF. The CDR3 coding sequence is TGCGCCAGCAGCTTGGAGTGGGCAGGGTGGGAGCAGTACTTC.

The chain employs TRBV11-1 and TRBJ2-3, with 11 bases fitting TRBD2. The CDR3 has 16 amino acids. V trimming: 7 bases; J trimming: 0 bases; junction bases outside the gene matches: 6. Germline V lookup: CDR1 SGHAT, CDR2 FQDESV (reference sequence). As DNA, the CDR3 is TGTGCCAGCAAATCGGGACTAGCGGCTAGCACAGATACGCAGTATTTT. It translates to CASKSGLAASTDTQYF.

The chain has TRBV7-2 and TRBJ2-1, with 12 positions matching TRBD2. V was clipped by 5 bases and J by 10 bases; unmatched bases: 6. This CDR3 comprises 14 residues. CDR1 and CDR2 from the germline V gene are SGHTA and FQGNSA. The DNA of the CDR3 is TGTGCCAGCAGCGCCATCCTAGCGGGGGGGGAGCAGTTCTTC. Translation gives CASSAILAGGEQFF.

Worth noting for this clone: The same CDR3 also results from other DNA sequences found in this sample. The chain joins TRBV2 to TRBJ1-2; D is ambiguous. The CDR3 is 13 residues long. Trimming removed 2 bases at V and 5 bases at J, with 9 bases between. Germline values: CDR1 SNHLY, CDR2 FYNNEI. The CDR3 DNA reads as TGTGCCAGCAGTGAACGGGGAGCTTATGGCTACACCTTC. Protein sequence: CASSERGAYGYTF.

The chain joins TRBV5-4 to TRBJ2-4; tentatively, D is TRBD2 (5 bases). V dropped 5 bases and J dropped 1 base, with 19 bases sitting between them. CDR3 length: 17 residues. Germline CDR1 and CDR2: SGHNT and YYREEE (reference sequence). DNA for the CDR3: TGTGCCAGCAGTCCCCACCGAGGCCCGGGGGCCAAAAACATTCAGTACTTC. The encoded protein is CASSPHRGPGAKNIQYF.

This sequence joins TRBV19 and TRBJ2-5, with a possible D match to TRBD1 (5 bases). V lost 7 bases and J lost 3, with 24 bases in between. The CDR3 extends over 17 amino acids. CDR1 is LNHDA, CDR2 SQIVND, per germline (reference sequence). The CDR3, as DNA: TGTGCCAGTACCGCGAGTAGTATGTGCCAGGGAAAAGAGACCCAGTACTTC. It encodes CASTASSMCQGKETQYF.

V and J are TRBV6-6 and TRBJ1-5; D is unresolved. V shed 7 bases and J shed 5 bases, with 9 bases lying between them. The CDR3 is 12 residues long. The germline V gene has CDR1 MNHNY and CDR2 SVGAGI (reference sequence). Here the CDR3 DNA reads TGTGCCAGCACTAATCTTGATCAGCCCCAGCATTTT. This sequence encodes CASTNLDQPQHF.

This chain links TRBV30 with TRBJ2-2; D is possibly TRBD1 (6 bases). Germline loops: CDR1 GTSNPN, CDR2 SVGIG (reference sequence). The CDR3 loop spans 14 amino acids. The germline V and J ends were trimmed by 1 base and 5 bases, with 11 bases remaining between them. CDR3 coding DNA: TGTGCCTGGAGTGATCCTACAGGGACCGGGGAGCTGTTTTTT. This gives the protein CAWSDPTGTGELFF.

This chain joins TRBV28 and TRBJ2-7; no reliable D call. V shed 7 bases and J shed 3 bases, with 13 bases lying between them. The CDR3 contains 13 residues. The germline V gene encodes CDR1 MDHEN and CDR2 SYDVKM. The CDR3 DNA sequence: TGTGCCAGCATGACCCACAGTTACTACGAGCAGTACTTC. Its translation is CASMTHSYYEQYF.

The chain carries TRBV7-2 and TRBJ1-5; maybe TRBD1 (6 bases). Trimming left V 2 bases short and J 1 base short, with 12 bases between. CDR3 size: 16 residues. Germline CDR1 is SGHTA and CDR2 is FQGNSA. CDR3 nucleotides: TGTGCCAGCAGCTTATTCACAGGGTCAAGCAATCAGCCCCAGCATTTT. This gives the protein CASSLFTGSSNQPQHF.